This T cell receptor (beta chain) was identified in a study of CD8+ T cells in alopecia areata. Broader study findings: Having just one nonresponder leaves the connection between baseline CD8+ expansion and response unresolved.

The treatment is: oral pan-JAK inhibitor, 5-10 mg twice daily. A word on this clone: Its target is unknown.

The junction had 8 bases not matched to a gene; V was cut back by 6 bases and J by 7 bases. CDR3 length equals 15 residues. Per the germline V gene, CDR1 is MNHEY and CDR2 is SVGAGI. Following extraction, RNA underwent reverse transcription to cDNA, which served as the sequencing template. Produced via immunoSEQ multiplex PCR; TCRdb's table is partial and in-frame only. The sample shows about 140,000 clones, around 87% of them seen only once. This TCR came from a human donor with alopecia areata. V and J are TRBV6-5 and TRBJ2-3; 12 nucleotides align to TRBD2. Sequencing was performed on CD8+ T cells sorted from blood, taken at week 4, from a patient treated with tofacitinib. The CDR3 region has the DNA TGTGCCAGCAGCCCGACTAGCGGGAGTGGAAATACGCAGTATTTT. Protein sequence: CASSPTSGSGNTQYF.